These 19 T cell receptor beta chains came from one sample sequenced in a study of T cells in Graves' hyperthyroidism and ophthalmopathy. From RNA transcripts, TCR beta CDR3 regions were amplified. The TCR CDR3 first-round RT-PCR relied on the HTBI primer set. TCRdb passed the multiplex PCR reads through MiXCR, listing each CDR3 protein once. The table shows around 480,000 distinct CDR3 sequences, with over 13% occurring only once. Material: blood. These receptors all come from a woman between 18 and 30 years old with Graves' hyperthyroidism.

This clonotype was seen a handful of times. The CDR3 region is CASSLVRTYTGELFF. The CDR3 region has the DNA TGTGCCAGCAGTTTGGTCAGGACCTACACCGGGGAGCTGTTTTTT. V usage is TRBV27 and J usage is TRBJ2-2; D uncertain. The CDR3 length is 15 residues. V lost 3 bases, J lost 3 bases, and 11 bases lay in between. CDR1 MNHEY and CDR2 SMNVEV come from the germline V gene (reference sequence).

The chain employs TRBV9 and TRBJ1-2, with TRBD1 matching 11 bases. The CDR3 is 17 residues long. V was pared by 3 bases and J by 5 bases, with 12 bases of the junction left unmatched. Germline V gene lookup returns CDR1 SGDLS and CDR2 YYNGEE. Here the CDR3 reads CASSAEGGQGARYGYTF. CDR3 bases: TGTGCCAGCAGCGCCGAGGGCGGACAGGGGGCGCGGTATGGCTACACCTTC.

This clonotype has ten or more counts. The chain combines TRBV12-3 or TRBV12-4 with TRBJ1-2; possibly TRBD1 for D (6 bases). The CDR3 has 14 residues. The V gene lost 6 bases and the J gene lost 4 bases, with 15 bases spanning the gap. CDR3 coding DNA: TGTGCCAGCAGCCGGTTGCGGGGGGCCTATGGCTACACCTTC. It codes for CASSRLRGAYGYTF.

This clonotype was detected ten times or more. The chain couples TRBV10-3 to TRBJ2-1, with D maybe TRBD2 (6 bases). This CDR3 has 14 amino acids. With 0 bases removed from V and 7 bases from J, the gap between germline ends came to 10 bases. Germline V gene data show CDR1 as ENHRY and CDR2 as SYGVKD. Here the CDR3 DNA reads TGTGCCATCAGTGAGTCACGGGAGAGGAATGAGCAGTTCTTC. Translated, it gives CAISESRERNEQFF.

The chain employs TRBV11-2 and TRBJ2-1, with D perhaps matching TRBD2 (5 bases). The V and J ends lost 5 bases and 0 bases respectively, with 17 bases between them. The CDR3 has 17 residues. CDR1 SGHAT and CDR2 FQNNGV come from the germline V gene. This CDR3 is CASSVMGSSSSYNEQFF. For the CDR3, the DNA is TGTGCCAGCAGCGTAATGGGGAGCTCTAGCTCCTACAATGAGCAGTTCTTC.

This clonotype was detected ten times or more. This rearrangement joins TRBV7-2 to TRBJ2-5, with 7 nucleotides matching TRBD2. Germline loops: CDR1 SGHTA, CDR2 FQGNSA. Trimming removed 5 bases from V and 3 bases from J; junction bases left unmatched: 9. The CDR3 spans 15 residues. For the CDR3, the DNA is TGTGCCAGCAGCCGTTCAGGGACTACTGAAGAGACCCAGTACTTC. Translation gives CASSRSGTTEETQYF.

On this clonotype: This may stem from a read error, because a much larger clone lies one nucleotide away. The gene calls are TRBV11-2 and TRBJ2-2; tentatively, D is TRBD1 or TRBD2 (5 bases each). The CDR3 contains 15 residues. Germline V lookup: CDR1 SGHAT, CDR2 FQNNGV. In DNA form, the CDR3 reads TGTGCCAGCAGTTTCGGGACCAGAGTCACCGGGGAGCTGCTTTTT. This gives the protein CASSFGTRVTGELLF.

On this clonotype itself: A read error is possible here, since a much larger clone lies one base away. The chain employs TRBV7-3 and TRBJ2-3; 9 bases map to TRBD1. The germline CDR1 and CDR2 sequences are SGHTA and FQGTGA. The CDR3 sequence is 17 residues long. Here the CDR3 DNA reads TGTGGCAGCAGCTTAAAAGAAGGACAGGGGTACACAGATACGCAGTATTTT. Protein: CGSSLKEGQGYTDTQYF.

Ten or more counts support this clonotype. The rearrangement joins TRBV27 to TRBJ1-2; the match to TRBD1 covers 9 bases. The trim removed 7 bases at V and 4 bases at J, leaving 7 bases unmatched. The CDR3 sequence is 14 residues long. Germline loops: CDR1 MNHEY, CDR2 SMNVEV (reference sequence). Here the CDR3 DNA reads TGTGCCAGCACCCCCGACAGGGGGTCCTATGGCTACACCTTC. Amino acids: CASTPDRGSYGYTF.

Remarks on this clonotype: A much more abundant neighbour one base away suggests this may be a read error. The V call is TRBV15, the J call TRBJ2-5; TRBD1 might be the D (6 bases). CDR3 length: 13 amino acids. Germline CDR1 LNHNV, CDR2 YYDKDF (reference sequence). CDR3 loop: CATSRDRQETQHF. As DNA, the CDR3 is TGTGCCACCAGCAGGGACAGACAAGAGACCCAGCACTTC.

The CDR3 here is CASSFKPLSNGELFF. The CDR3 DNA reads as TGCGCCAGCAGCTTCAAGCCCCTTAGTAACGGGGAGCTGTTTTTT. This chain links TRBV5-1 with TRBJ2-2; D is uncertain. CDR3 length equals 15 residues. The germline gives CDR1 SGHRS, CDR2 YFSETQ. V was cut by 2 bases and J by 7 bases, with 15 bases left in between.

The sample holds many counts of this clonotype. This chain links TRBV2 with TRBJ2-7; D is uncertain. Trimming removed 6 bases from V and 3 bases from J, with 12 bases in between. The germline V gene encodes CDR1 SNHLY and CDR2 FYNNEI. The CDR3 sequence is 13 residues long. The CDR3 is CASSDTPLYEQYF. CDR3 coding DNA: TGTGCCAGCAGCGATACCCCTCTCTACGAGCAGTACTTC.

The chain links TRBV6-1 to TRBJ1-2; D remains unclear. Trimming took off 6 bases at V and 3 bases at J, with 11 bases between the two ends. Germline V gene data show CDR1 as MNHNS and CDR2 as SASEGT. CDR3 size: 13 residues. CDR3 region: CASRSDRYYGYTF. In nucleotides, the CDR3 is TGTGCCAGCAGGTCTGACCGATACTATGGCTACACCTTC.

This clonotype was recorded many times. This chain links TRBV12-3 or TRBV12-4 with TRBJ2-7; no reliable D call. The CDR3 covers 12 residues. The V end lost 1 base, the J end lost 3 bases, and 4 bases lay between the germline ends. CDR3: CASSLGDYEQYV. CDR3 sequence (DNA): TGTGCCAGCAGTTTAGGTGACTACGAGCAGTACGTC.

This clonotype has a handful of counts. The genes are TRBV6-1 and TRBJ2-4; no reliable D call. CDR1 MNHNS and CDR2 SASEGT come from the germline V gene. V lost 7 bases and J lost 5, with 15 bases in between. CDR3 length: 14 residues. In DNA form, the CDR3 reads TGTGCCAGCATTGATTTGGGGTACCAAAACATTCAGTACTTC. It is translated as CASIDLGYQNIQYF.

This chain links TRBV7-2 with TRBJ2-1, with TRBD2 identical over 10 bases. Germline V gene data show CDR1 as SGHTA and CDR2 as FQGNSA. The CDR3 totals 15 residues. V shed 5 bases, J shed 4 bases, and the junction held 5 bases outside the gene matches. The CDR3 reads CASSLLAGTYNEQFF. The CDR3 coding sequence is TGTGCCAGCAGCCTACTAGCGGGAACGTACAATGAGCAGTTCTTC.

This clonotype was observed many times. The rearrangement links TRBV11-3 to TRBJ2-7; D unclear. CDR1 and CDR2 from the germline V gene are SGHNT and YENEEA. The V end lost 8 bases, the J end lost 0 bases, and 8 bases lay between the germline ends. CDR3 length: 12 residues. CDR3 nucleotides: TGTGCCAGCCGGCAGAGCTCCTACGAGCAGTACTTC. This encodes CASRQSSYEQYF.

This clonotype was counted many times. This sequence joins TRBV12-3 or TRBV12-4 and TRBJ2-1; 7 nucleotides match TRBD2. J was trimmed by 9 bases and V by 5 bases; bases with no gene match: 13. The CDR3 loop spans 15 amino acids. The CDR3 nucleotides are TGTGCCAGCAGTCCCAATGCGGGAGTAAGGGGTGAGCAGTTCTTC. This encodes CASSPNAGVRGEQFF.

This clonotype has a count of ten or more. The chain links TRBV5-1 to TRBJ2-1; TRBD2 matches at 7 bases. The ends lost 3 bases at V and 5 bases at J; junction bases unmatched: 5. CDR3 length: 14 residues. Germline V gene lookup returns CDR1 SGHRS and CDR2 YFSETQ. This chain's CDR3 is CASSSSGTDNEQFF. CDR3 DNA: TGCGCCAGCAGCTCGAGCGGGACCGACAATGAGCAGTTCTTC.